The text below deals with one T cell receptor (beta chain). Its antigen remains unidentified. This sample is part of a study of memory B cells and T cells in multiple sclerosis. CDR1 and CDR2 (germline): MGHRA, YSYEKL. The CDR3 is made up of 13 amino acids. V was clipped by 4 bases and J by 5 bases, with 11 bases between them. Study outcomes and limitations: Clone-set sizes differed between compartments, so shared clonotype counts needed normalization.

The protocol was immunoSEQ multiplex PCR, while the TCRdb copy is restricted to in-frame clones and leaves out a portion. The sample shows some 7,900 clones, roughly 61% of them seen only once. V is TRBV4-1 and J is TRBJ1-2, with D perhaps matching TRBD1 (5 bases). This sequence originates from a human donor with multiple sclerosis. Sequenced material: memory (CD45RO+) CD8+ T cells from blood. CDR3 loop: CASSPPGRYGYTF. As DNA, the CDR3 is TGCGCCAGCAGCCCCCCAGGGAGGTATGGCTACACCTTC.